The source of this T cell receptor (beta chain) is a study of T cells after yellow fever vaccination. Study-wide findings and caveats: After the booster, 96% of CD4 and approximately 87% of CD8 primary-response clones were re-detected. Overlap between CD4 and CD8 compartments was detected for a small share of clonotypes. Highly abundant clonotypes carried over from the bulk population could end up in FACS-sorted repertoires as contaminants.

A word on this clonotype: Its antigen remains unidentified. Being one base from a much bigger clone, this may be a read error.

V was shortened by 7 bases and J by 3 bases, with 12 bases between the two germline ends. Germline values: CDR1 MNHNS, CDR2 SASEGT. The CDR3 consists of 13 residues. A process of 5'RACE template switching, which added a universal primer site and UMIs, was used to make TCR cDNA. TCRdb re-analysed the 5' RACE reads in MiXCR, keeping a single row per CDR3 protein. The table shows about 75,000 distinct CDR3 sequences, with about 7.3% occurring only once. Source: CD8+ T cells sorted from PBMCs, taken 10 to 11 days after the first yellow fever vaccination. The chain has TRBV6-1 and TRBJ1-1; possible D gene TRBD1, 5 bases. The clonotype originates from a man between 18 and 29 years old who received the YFV17D yellow fever vaccine. The CDR3 reads CASNDSVDTEAFF. The DNA for the CDR3 is TGTGCCAGCAATGACAGCGTGGACACTGAAGCTTTCTTT.